A selection of T cell receptor beta chains follows, all from one sample in a study of long-term antiretroviral therapy in people with HIV. The method was immunoSEQ multiplex PCR; TCRdb's version includes in-frame clones alone and lacks a portion of them. The sample carries approximately 17,000 clones, over 70% recorded once. The starting material was unsorted PBMCs, obtained around 1.3 years before starting antiretroviral therapy. These TCRs come from a man aged 25 to 45 with HIV. The CDR3 runs from the conserved cysteine through the conserved F or W. Each record gives: D gene, V gene, clone size, J gene, CDR3 DNA, CDR3 protein. The D gene is left open where the match is weak. Clone size is given for some rows only: seen once, a few or many times, or a class if the clone is expanded.

D: .; V: TRBV4-3; size: .; J: TRBJ2-7; DNA: TGCGCCAGCAGCCAAGCCACGACGGGGGAGTCCTACGAGCAGTACTTC; CDR3: CASSQATTGESYEQYF
D: .; V: TRBV6-5; size: .; J: TRBJ1-2; DNA: TGTGCCAGCAGGTTCTTGTGTGGGGTCGTCTATGGCTACACCTTC; CDR3: CASRFLCGVVYGYTF
D: .; V: TRBV7-2; size: .; J: TRBJ2-7; DNA: TGTGCCAGCAGCCCCGGTCACGCGAGGTTGGAGCAGTACTTC; CDR3: CASSPGHARLEQYF
D: .; V: TRBV9; size: .; J: TRBJ1-5; DNA: TGTGCCAGCAGCGTAGTGGGGGACGGGAGCCAGCCCCAGCATTTT; CDR3: CASSVVGDGSQPQHF
D: .; V: TRBV10-3; size: once; J: TRBJ2-3; DNA: TGTGCCATCAGTGTCTTTTCGGGGTCCCTAAATACGCAGTATTTT; CDR3: CAISVFSGSLNTQYF
D: .; V: TRBV7-2; size: .; J: TRBJ1-2; DNA: TGTGCCAGCAGCCCTAGAGGGGACGGCTACACCTTC; CDR3: CASSPRGDGYTF
D: .; V: TRBV15; size: .; J: TRBJ2-5; DNA: TGTGCCCTGGGCGGAGAGACCCAGTACTTC; CDR3: CALGGETQYF
D: .; V: TRBV4-2; size: .; J: TRBJ2-1; DNA: TGTGCCAGCAGCTCAAACGACGGGAGATACAATGAGCAGTTCTTC; CDR3: CASSSNDGRYNEQFF
D: .; V: TRBV9; size: .; J: TRBJ1-3; DNA: TGTGCCAGCAGCCCCGGCACTTTGGGCGGAAACACCATATATTTT; CDR3: CASSPGTLGGNTIYF
D: .; V: TRBV5-1; size: .; J: TRBJ2-2; DNA: TGCGCCAGCAGCTTGAACGTGAATGAGGTCACCGGGGAGCTGTTTTTT; CDR3: CASSLNVNEVTGELFF